These 16 T cell receptor beta chains came from one sample sequenced in a study of metastatic and nonmetastatic thyroid tumors. TCRdb re-analyzed the PCR reads through MiXCR. The sample includes 8,500 to 13,000 clones, under 30% of them seen just once. Until they underwent thyroid surgery, no patient had received any treatment. Material for sequencing was tumor tissue. The receptors were sampled from a male donor with papillary thyroid cancer or a benign thyroid nodule (not recorded which). Some clones in this sample may be carry-over from other donors' samples.

This clone is deemed medium-sized. The chain recombines TRBV11-2 with TRBJ1-3; no clear D gene. Trimming stripped 5 bases from V and 0 bases from J, with 14 bases between. The germline CDR1 and CDR2 sequences are SGHAT and FQNNGV. The CDR3 consists of 16 residues. This CDR3 is CASSLESTLSGNTIYF. The CDR3 region has the DNA TGTGCCAGCAGCCTGGAGAGCACGCTCTCTGGAAACACCATATATTTT.

By share, this clone counts as medium-sized. The V gene is TRBV7-9, the J gene TRBJ1-2; D is ambiguous. V was shortened by 1 base and J by 4 bases, with 10 bases between the two germline ends. The CDR3 has 14 amino acids. The germline V gene encodes CDR1 SEHNR and CDR2 FQNEAQ (reference sequence). The CDR3 DNA follows: TGTGCCAGCAGCTTAGGGACCGACCTCTATGGCTACACCTTC. This translates into CASSLGTDLYGYTF. The whole variable domain, remainder taken from reference TRBV7-9 and TRBJ1-2, is DTGVSQNPRHKITKRGQNVTFRCDPISEHNRLYWYRQTLGQGPEFLTYFQNEAQLEKSRLLSDRFSAERPKGSFSTLEIQRTEQGDSAMYLCASSLGTDLYGYTFGSGTRLTVV.

This chain links TRBV3-1 with TRBJ1-4; TRBD1 matches at 10 bases. V shed 1 base, J shed 1 base, and the junction held 6 bases outside the gene matches. This CDR3 region has 18 residues. CDR1 is LGHDT, CDR2 YNNKEL, per germline (reference sequence). The CDR3 DNA sequence: TGTGCCAGCAGCCAAGGATGGGGGACAGGGGTAACTAATGAAAAACTGTTTTTT. Protein: CASSQGWGTGVTNEKLFF.

Relative to its sample, this clone is medium-sized (0.01 to 0.1%). This same CDR3 is encoded by further DNA sequences in the sample. This rearrangement joins TRBV6-1 to TRBJ2-3; either TRBD1 or TRBD2 may supply D (5 bases each). Germline V CDR1 and CDR2: MNHNS, SASEGT. Trimming took 5 bases from V and 6 from J, leaving 12 bases between them. The CDR3 is 13 residues long. CDR3 sequence (DNA): TGTGCCAGCAGTACGGGACCGACGGATACGCAGTATTTT. The encoded protein is CASSTGPTDTQYF.

This clone was detected only a few times. The J gene is TRBJ1-2, the V gene TRBV6-1; 11 positions match TRBD1. Germline CDR1 is MNHNS and CDR2 is SASEGT. This CDR3 spans 14 amino acids. Losses at the gene ends were 1 base for V and 6 bases for J; bases not matched to a gene: 1. This chain's CDR3 is CASSEGTGGDGYTF. The DNA of the CDR3 is TGTGCCAGCAGTGAAGGGACAGGGGGCGATGGCTACACCTTC.

This clone appeared once. This chain connects TRBV4-1 to TRBJ2-2; 9 bases match TRBD2. The CDR3 runs 15 residues. Germline trimming cut 0 bases from V and 4 bases from J; bases unmatched to any gene: 0. From germline, CDR1 is MGHRA and CDR2 YSYEKL. CDR3: CASSQEGLATGELFF. CDR3 in DNA: TGCGCCAGCAGCCAAGAGGGACTAGCCACCGGGGAGCTGTTTTTT.

This clone was counted only a few times. The J gene is TRBJ2-7, the V gene TRBV6-1; D is uncertain. This CDR3 contains 12 residues. Germline-derived CDR1 and CDR2 are MNHNS and SASEGT. Deletions cut 6 bases from V and 3 bases from J, with 9 bases between. CDR3 loop: CASRQTLYEQYF. The CDR3 DNA sequence: TGTGCCAGCAGACAGACTCTCTACGAGCAGTACTTC.

V is TRBV12-3 or TRBV12-4 and J is TRBJ2-7; 7 bases are a match to TRBD2. Trimming removed 5 bases from V and 5 bases from J; junction bases left unmatched: 12. The CDR3 runs to 15 residues. The CDR3 reads CASSPVGREENEQYF. The CDR3 DNA is TGTGCCAGCAGTCCCGTGGGGAGGGAGGAAAACGAGCAGTACTTC.

The chain recombines TRBV6-1 with TRBJ2-2; D is uncertain. CDR1 MNHNS and CDR2 SASEGT come from the germline V gene. The CDR3 runs to 13 residues. V lost 2 bases and J 4 bases, leaving 5 bases between the germline ends. CDR3 bases: TGTGCCAGCAGTGAAACCTTCACCGGGGAGCTGTTTTTT. It codes for CASSETFTGELFF.

The rearrangement joins TRBV5-1 to TRBJ2-7, with D perhaps given as TRBD1 or TRBD2 (5 bases each). Germline CDR1 is SGHRS and CDR2 is YFSETQ. V lost 4 bases and J 5 bases, leaving 16 bases between the germline ends. CDR3 length: 14 amino acids. The CDR3, as DNA: TGCGCCAGCAGCGTATCGGGGACGTACGACGAGCAGTACTTC. It translates to CASSVSGTYDEQYF.

At least ten counts were recorded for this clone. The gene calls are TRBV3-1 and TRBJ2-1; D not resolved. This CDR3 has 15 amino acids. Trimming shortened V by 0 bases and J by 2 bases, and 8 bases separated the two germline ends. CDR1 and CDR2 (germline): LGHDT, YNNKEL (reference sequence). The CDR3 is CASSQEGDPYNEQFF. The CDR3 DNA reads TGTGCCAGCAGCCAAGAAGGCGACCCCTACAATGAGCAGTTCTTC.

V is TRBV11-2 and J is TRBJ1-1; the match to TRBD1 covers 8 bases. Losses at the gene ends were 7 bases for V and 5 bases for J; bases not matched to a gene: 12. Germline-derived CDR1 and CDR2 are SGHAT and FQNNGV. This CDR3 is 15 amino acids long. CDR3 residues: CASIPSGQGWTEAFF. CDR3 nucleotide sequence: TGTGCCAGCATCCCCTCCGGACAGGGTTGGACTGAAGCTTTCTTT.

This clone was observed at least ten times. A single base separates this from a much larger clone, so it may be a read error. This chain joins TRBV27 and TRBJ2-5; TRBD1 aligns across 8 bases. Per germline, CDR1 MNHEY and CDR2 SMNVEV (reference sequence). The CDR3 has 14 amino acids. CDR3 residues: CASRRPGGQGTQYF. The CDR3 DNA is TGTGCCAGCAGACGACCAGGGGGCCAAGGGACCCAGTACTTC.

V is TRBV27 and J is TRBJ1-5; unclear D gene. V lost 5 bases and J lost 1, with 15 bases in between. This CDR3 region has 16 residues. From germline, CDR1 is MNHEY and CDR2 SMNVEV (reference sequence). The CDR3 region is CASSARFRGSNQPQHF. CDR3 bases: TGTGCCAGCAGTGCAAGGTTTCGGGGAAGCAATCAGCCCCAGCATTTT.

This clone is medium-sized within its sample. The chain recombines TRBV4-3 with TRBJ2-7, with TRBD2 matching over 7 bases. V lost 4 bases to trimming and J lost 2 bases; unmatched junction nucleotides: 5. The CDR3 sequence is 14 residues long. CDR1 and CDR2 from the germline V gene are LGHNA and YSLEER. The CDR3 sequence: CASSPGRGPYEQYF. The CDR3 nucleotides are TGCGCCAGCAGCCCTGGGAGGGGACCCTACGAGCAGTACTTC.

This clone is deemed medium-sized. This rearrangement joins TRBV7-2 to TRBJ2-2, with D possibly TRBD2 on 6 matching bases. This CDR3 region has 14 residues. V dropped 3 bases and J dropped 8 bases, with 13 bases sitting between them. The germline V gene has CDR1 SGHTA and CDR2 FQGNSA. The CDR3 DNA reads as TGTGCCAGCAGCTTCCTAGCGCCGCGGGGGGAGCTGTTTTTT. Amino acid sequence: CASSFLAPRGELFF.